Sequencing of this T cell receptor (beta chain) was carried out in a study of T cell repertoires in cytomegalovirus infection. The wider study: CMV infection together with matching HLA type was indicated by public TCR beta signatures. Regarding the study as a whole: People with CMV and the relevant HLA were identified by cumulative public TCR beta family frequency. Clonotype analysis showed dominance of the ex vivo response by HLA-C-restricted CMV-specific TCR beta clonotypes.

TCRdb reprocessed the reads with MiXCR, giving one entry per CDR3 protein. The table lists about 160,000 distinct CDR3 sequences, approximately 17% of them singletons. V lost 5 bases, J lost 7 bases, and 9 bases stayed unmatched. The germline V gene has CDR1 SGHAT and CDR2 FQNNGV. The CDR3 is made up of 15 amino acids. This clonotype has a handful of counts. Antigen: not known. Sequenced: CD8+ T cells from PBMCs. V usage is TRBV11-2 and J usage is TRBJ2-2, with 8 bases matching TRBD2. The sequence came from a human donor in good health (CMV status not recorded). Some clones in this sample may be carry-over from other donors' samples. CDR3 residues: CASSLTSGPFGELFF. The CDR3, as DNA: TGTGCCAGCAGCCTAACTAGCGGACCCTTCGGGGAGCTGTTTTTT.